This T cell receptor (beta chain) was identified during a study of Tregs in tolerant kidney transplant recipients. Findings of the study overall: Validation in larger populations is needed because few patients were studied. Biological reproducibility was not directly addressed, but technical replication error appeared minimal.

This CDR3 comprises 15 residues. J lost 4 bases, V lost 5 bases, and 10 bases had no gene match. The germline V gene encodes CDR1 PRHDT and CDR2 FYEKMQ (reference sequence). Related graft donors supplied nonmyeloablative bone marrow transplants, and mixed chimerism was transient. Here immunoSEQ multiplex PCR was the method, and the copy in TCRdb shows in-frame clones only, minus some. The sample has roughly 80,000 clones, around 90% seen once. On this clone: Its matching antigen is unknown.

This receptor was obtained from a human patient who received a combined kidney and bone marrow transplant. Some T cells could come from the graft donor. The chain uses TRBV13 and TRBJ2-7; 8 nucleotides align to TRBD1. The source was CD4+ T cells from blood (PBMCs), collected 24 months after the transplant. DNA for the CDR3: TGTGCCAGCAGCCTTGGACAGGGAAGTATTTACGAGCAGTACTTC. This encodes CASSLGQGSIYEQYF.